The rows below give T cell receptor beta chains drawn from one sample of a study of human T cells and chemical hapten exposure. Each CDR3 protein gets one entry after TCRdb re-called the RACE reads with MiXCR. This sample has 150,000 to 200,000 distinct CDR3 sequences, with approximately 15% found just once. This specimen consisted of whole blood, obtained in connection with sensitization to the hapten diphenylcyclopropenone (DPC). The source of these receptors is a woman aged 25 to 39 with alopecia areata. Some clones in this sample may be carry-over from other donors' samples. Both conserved end residues are part of each CDR3. The D gene is left open where the match is weak. The listing skips clone size in some rows; elsewhere it reads once, few, many or a size class.

>few|NA|TRBJ1-1|TRBV7-9
TGTGCCAGCAGCCCACTGGGGGGACTGAACACTGAAGCTTTCTTT
CASSPLGGLNTEAFF
>few|NA|TRBJ1-2|TRBV30
TGTGCCTGGGTAACGACAGCGATCTATGGCTACACCTTC
CAWVTTAIYGYTF
>few|NA|TRBJ1-1|TRBV5-5
TGTGCCAGCAGCTTTGGGACCCACTCCGGGGGGGCTTTCTTT
CASSFGTHSGGAFF
>many|NA|TRBJ2-7|TRBV28
TGTGCCAGCAGTCGAACCTACGAGCAGTACTTC
CASSRTYEQYF
>few|NA|TRBJ1-6|TRBV6-5
TGTGCCAGCAGAGAAGGACTGAGGGGGTCACCCCTCCACTTT
CASREGLRGSPLHF
>NA|NA|TRBJ2-5|TRBV7-9
TGTGCCAGCAGCCCCCCGGCTAGCGCAGAGACCCAGTACTTC
CASSPPASAETQYF
>NA|NA|TRBJ2-2|TRBV2
TGTGCCAGCAGTGACCAGAACACCGGGGAGCTGTTTTTT
CASSDQNTGELFF
>NA|TRBD1|TRBJ2-7|TRBV28
TGTGCCAGCAGCCGGGACAGGGAGCGTTACGAGCAGTACTTC
CASSRDRERYEQYF
>NA|TRBD1|TRBJ2-3|TRBV5-1
TGCGCCAGCAGTAACAGGGGAATAACAGATACGCAGTATTTT
CASSNRGITDTQYF
>NA|NA|TRBJ1-5|TRBV18
TGTGCCAGCTCACCACCCAGCGGGGTGGGCAATCAGCCCCAGCATTTT
CASSPPSGVGNQPQHF
>NA|NA|TRBJ2-1|TRBV7-2
TGTGCCAGCAGCTTAGCGGGACCCAGGGGCTACAATGAGCAGTTCTTC
CASSLAGPRGYNEQFF
>NA|NA|TRBJ2-1|TRBV27
TGTGCCAGCAGTTTTACAGGGGAGCAGTTCTTC
CASSFTGEQFF
>NA|TRBD1|TRBJ1-2|TRBV27
TGTGCCAGCAGTTCCTCGGGACAGGGGTACAACTATGGCTACACCTTC
CASSSSGQGYNYGYTF
>NA|NA|TRBJ1-2|TRBV3-1
TGTGCCAGCAGCCAAGTTGGGAGGGTCGGCTACACCTTC
CASSQVGRVGYTF
>NA|TRBD1|TRBJ1-1|TRBV18
TGTGCCAGCTCACCACGAGGCCGACAGGGAATTGAAGCTTTCTTT
CASSPRGRQGIEAFF
>few|NA|TRBJ2-2|TRBV21-1
TGTGCCAGCAGCAAAAAAAAAACCCGGTGGGCGGGGACCGGGGAGCTGTTTTTT
CASSKKKTRWAGTGELFF
>NA|NA|TRBJ1-2|TRBV28
TGTGCCGCGGGGGGACAAAGGAGCTATGGCTACACCTTC
CAAGGQRSYGYTF
>NA|TRBD1|TRBJ2-1|TRBV4-2
TGTGCCAGCAGCCAAGAGGGACAGCCGAACTTCTACAATGAGCAGTTCTTC
CASSQEGQPNFYNEQFF
>NA|NA|TRBJ2-7|TRBV27
TGTGCCAGCAGTTTATCCAGGGAGGCCTACGAGCAGTACTTC
CASSLSREAYEQYF
>few|NA|TRBJ2-1|TRBV20-1
TGCAGTGCTAGTCTCCCCCGGGAAAATGAGCAGTTCTTC
CSASLPRENEQFF
>many|TRBD2|TRBJ2-5|TRBV29-1
TGCAGCGTCCCGGGACTAGCGGGAGGGCCAGGGACCCAGTACTTC
CSVPGLAGGPGTQYF
>few|TRBD1|TRBJ2-7|TRBV5-4
TGTGCCAGCAGCCATGGGACAGGGATCTACGAGCAGTACTTC
CASSHGTGIYEQYF
>NA|NA|TRBJ2-2|TRBV6-5
TGTGCCAGCAGCACGGGGCGGGTATCCGGGGAGCTGTTTTTT
CASSTGRVSGELFF
>NA|NA|TRBJ1-1|TRBV18
TGTGCCAGCTTAGCCCTGACCGACACTGAAGCTTTCTTT
CASLALTDTEAFF
>many|TRBD1|TRBJ1-4|TRBV10-2
TGCGCCAGCAGTCCCGGCTTTTTTACAGGGGGAGGATCGGATGAAAAACTGTTTTTT
CASSPGFFTGGGSDEKLFF
>few|TRBD1|TRBJ1-1|TRBV11-2
TGTGCCAGCACCCCAAATGGGGACAGGGGCACTGAAGCTTTCTTT
CASTPNGDRGTEAFF
>many|NA|TRBJ2-6|TRBV9
TGTGCCAGCAGCGTAGGAGCGCCCTCTGGGGCCAACGTCCTGACTTTC
CASSVGAPSGANVLTF
>NA|NA|TRBJ2-7|TRBV7-9
TGTGCCAGCAGCCCCCCGGCAGCCACAATTTCCCCAATCTACGAGCAGTACTTC
CASSPPAATISPIYEQYF
>NA|NA|TRBJ1-6|TRBV4-2
TGTGCCAGCAGCCAAGTTGGGGCCTCCAATTCACCCCTCCACTTT
CASSQVGASNSPLHF
>many|TRBD1|TRBJ2-5|TRBV9
TGTGCCAGCAGCGTAGGGGACAGCGATTACCAAGAGACCCAGTACTTC
CASSVGDSDYQETQYF
>NA|NA|TRBJ1-2|TRBV7-2
TGTGCCAGCAGCTTCCAGACTGATCTTAACTATGGCTACACCTTC
CASSFQTDLNYGYTF
>NA|TRBD1|TRBJ1-2|TRBV27
TGTGCCAGCAGTTTATCTGGGACAGGGAGTGGCTACACCTTC
CASSLSGTGSGYTF
>few|NA|TRBJ2-1|TRBV20-1
TGCAGTGCTCCAGCCGGGACCGTGTCCTACAATGAGCAGTTCTTC
CSAPAGTVSYNEQFF
>many|TRBD1|TRBJ1-1|TRBV6-2/TRBV6-3
TGTGCCAGCAGTTGGGACCGGGACAGGGGGAGGAACACTGAAGCTTTCTTT
CASSWDRDRGRNTEAFF